The TCR beta chain under discussion was sequenced for a study of identical twins. Study-level points and caveats: Memory repertoires showed no such pattern, whereas abundant cord blood beta clonotypes carried fewer insertions. Low generation-probability sequences were in excess among twin-shared out-of-frame alpha sequences.

Through template switching, a universal primer site was introduced, and the cDNA contained unique molecular identifiers. In TCRdb, the 5' RACE reads were re-called with MiXCR into one record per CDR3 protein. The sample gives roughly 470,000 distinct CDR3 sequences, 14% of which show up once; 0.98% is in the top ten. In its sample, this clonotype was seen a few times. Its target is not known. V was pared by 0 bases and J by 2 bases, with 7 bases of the junction left unmatched. The V gene's germline CDR1 is DFQATT and CDR2 SNEGSKA (reference sequence). The CDR3 has 16 amino acids. Only healthy Caucasians were enrolled as donors. The same sample was also used in a study of yellow fever vaccine responses in identical twins.

The TCR comes from a woman under 30 in good health. What was sequenced was CD4+ T cells sorted from blood. The chain recombines TRBV20-1 with TRBJ2-1, with 7 bases matching TRBD2. As DNA, the CDR3 is TGCAGTGCTAGAGATCCGGGACTAACCACCTACAATGAGCAGTTCTTC. Translation: CSARDPGLTTYNEQFF.